Sequencing of this T cell receptor (beta chain) was carried out in a study of cytomegalovirus exposure and HLA in healthy donors. Study-wide results and caveats: For cytomegalovirus status, the classifier reportedly gave diagnoses with high specificity and sensitivity. Subsequent analysis showed first-cohort TCR clusters tending to co-occur in about 110 validation repertoires. Most TCR sequences proved rare, with some public TCRs found in many donors. 164 TCR beta chains were listed as cytomegalovirus-associated.

CDR3 length: 16 residues. The germline V gene has CDR1 SGHTA and CDR2 FQGTGA. The ends were cut back, 2 bases at V and 8 bases at J, with 19 bases in the middle. Details on this clone: What it binds is unknown.

Profiled with immunoSEQ multiplex PCR; TCRdb holds only in-frame clones, not every one. Of 260,000 or so clones detected, 80% to 95% appear once; the ten largest clones hold approximately 3.1%. The chain combines TRBV7-3 with TRBJ2-1, with D perhaps TRBD1 (5 bases). The sequenced sample was PBMCs. The receptor was isolated from a woman younger than 45 in good health and CMV-seronegative. The chain's CDR3 is CASSLGPAGPGHEQFF. The CDR3 DNA reads as TGTGCCAGCAGCTTAGGACCCGCAGGGCCCGGGCATGAGCAGTTCTTC. Together with reference TRBV7-3 and TRBJ2-1, the CDR3 gives the full variable domain: GAGVSQTPSNKVTEKGKYVELRCDPISGHTALYWYRQSLGQGPEFLIYFQGTGAADDSGLPNDRFFAVRPEGSVSTLKIQRTERGDSAVYLCASSLGPAGPGHEQFFGPGTRLTVL.